These 24 T cell receptor beta chains share one sample of origin, sequenced in a study of shared clonotypes between healthy human individuals. Sequenced by immunoSEQ multiplex PCR; TCRdb stores in-frame clones only, minus some. Of 190,000 or so clones listed, about 93% are singletons. Sequenced material: naive CD4+ T cells sorted from blood. The sample's subset: CD45RA+ positively selected. The receptors were gathered from a woman under 40 in good health.

This sequence joins TRBV10-2 and TRBJ2-2; TRBD1 aligns across 10 bases. Trimming removed 7 bases from V and 4 bases from J; junction bases left unmatched: 12. CDR1 and CDR2 from the germline V gene are WSHSY and SAAADI. The CDR3 contains 17 residues. CDR3 bases: TGCGCCAGCAACGACCCGGGACAGGGGAAAAGCACCGGGGAGCTGTTTTTT. Amino acids: CASNDPGQGKSTGELFF.

J is TRBJ1-1 and V is TRBV5-1; 9 nucleotides align to TRBD1. Trimming removed 6 bases from V and 1 base from J; junction bases left unmatched: 7. The germline CDR1 and CDR2 sequences are SGHRS and YFSETQ. This CDR3 comprises 15 residues. This CDR3 is CASTVPGQGNTEAFF. DNA for the CDR3: TGCGCCAGCACCGTCCCGGGACAGGGGAACACTGAAGCTTTCTTT.

This clone was recorded only once. The V call is TRBV28, the J call TRBJ1-2, with D hard to call. The CDR3 is 14 residues long. Germline values: CDR1 MDHEN, CDR2 SYDVKM. V was clipped by 2 bases and J by 3 bases, with 10 bases between them. In DNA form, the CDR3 reads TGTGCCAGCAGTTTAGCCGGGCCTGACTATGGCTACACCTTC. Encoded protein: CASSLAGPDYGYTF.

The gene calls are TRBV11-1 and TRBJ1-4, with D unclear. The CDR3 totals 16 residues. Trimming removed 2 bases at V and 10 bases at J, with 20 bases between. CDR1 and CDR2 from the germline V gene are SGHAT and FQDESV (reference sequence). The CDR3 here is CASSLTPQSLPGKLFF. The CDR3 nucleotides are TGTGCCAGCAGCTTAACCCCTCAGTCCCTCCCAGGAAAACTGTTTTTT.

J is TRBJ2-3 and V is TRBV4-2; 16 bases align to TRBD2. CDR1 is LGHNA and CDR2 is YNFKEQ in the germline V gene. J lost 5 bases, V lost 0 bases, and 8 bases had no gene match. The CDR3 spans 19 residues. The CDR3 DNA reads TGTGCCAGCAGCCAAGACACCGGGACTAGCGGGAGGGTTTTAGATACGCAGTATTTT. This encodes CASSQDTGTSGRVLDTQYF.

The DNA of the CDR3 is TGTGCCAGCAGCCAGCTACTAGCGGAGACCCAGTACTTC. It encodes CASSQLLAETQYF. This chain connects TRBV5-4 to TRBJ2-5; TRBD2 agrees at 7 bases. Germline loops: CDR1 SGHNT, CDR2 YYREEE (reference sequence). The CDR3 is 13 residues long. J was trimmed by 5 bases and V by 4 bases; bases with no gene match: 5.

V usage is TRBV7-8 and J usage is TRBJ1-1; 10 nucleotides align to TRBD1. The CDR3 sequence is 16 residues long. Per the germline V gene, CDR1 is SGHVS and CDR2 is FQNEAQ. Losses at the gene ends were 2 bases for V and 0 bases for J; bases not matched to a gene: 3. The DNA for the CDR3 is TGTGCCAGCAGCTTATTCGGGACAGGGGTGAACACTGAAGCTTTCTTT. Protein product: CASSLFGTGVNTEAFF. Combining the CDR3 with reference TRBV7-8 and TRBJ1-1 gives the whole variable domain GAGVSQSPRYKVAKRGQDVALRCDPISGHVSLFWYQQALGQGPEFLTYFQNEAQLDKSGLPSDRFFAERPEGSVSTLKIQRTQQEDSAVYLCASSLFGTGVNTEAFFGQGTRLTVV.

V gene TRBV6-5 combines with J gene TRBJ2-5, with D possibly being TRBD1 or TRBD2 (5 bases each). With 0 bases removed from V and 2 bases from J, the gap between germline ends came to 13 bases. The germline gives CDR1 MNHEY, CDR2 SVGAGI. This CDR3 region has 16 residues. This CDR3 is CASSYSNRGLQETQYF. CDR3 DNA: TGTGCCAGCAGTTACTCTAATCGGGGCCTACAAGAGACCCAGTACTTC.

The gene calls are TRBV2 and TRBJ2-1; 11 positions agree with TRBD2. J was trimmed by 7 bases and V by 2 bases; bases with no gene match: 4. There are 15 residues in the CDR3. Germline CDR1 is SNHLY and CDR2 is FYNNEI. In DNA, the CDR3 is TGTGCCAGCAGTGAACTAGCGGGAGGCGTGAATGAGCAGTTCTTC. Encoded protein: CASSELAGGVNEQFF.

The chain uses TRBV28 and TRBJ2-7, with a weak D call TRBD2 (6 bases). Germline V lookup: CDR1 MDHEN, CDR2 SYDVKM. The CDR3 is made up of 16 amino acids. The V and J ends lost 3 bases and 0 bases respectively, with 15 bases between them. The CDR3 loop reads CASSFEGARGSYEQYF. The CDR3 DNA follows: TGTGCCAGCAGTTTTGAAGGGGCGCGGGGCTCCTACGAGCAGTACTTC.

This chain links TRBV7-9 with TRBJ2-3, with 8 bases fitting TRBD1. V was clipped by 5 bases and J by 11 bases; unmatched bases: 6. Germline V gives CDR1 SEHNR, CDR2 FQNEAQ (reference sequence). The CDR3 has 12 amino acids. DNA of the CDR3: TGTGCCAGCAGCAGTGGACAGGGAGGGCAGTATTTT. This encodes CASSSGQGGQYF.

The V gene is TRBV6-1, the J gene TRBJ2-2; D is unresolved. Trimming stripped 1 base from V and 5 bases from J, with 8 bases between. The germline V gene has CDR1 MNHNS and CDR2 SASEGT. The CDR3 is 14 residues long. The CDR3 sequence: CASSEGIKTGELFF. CDR3 bases: TGTGCCAGCAGTGAAGGTATTAAAACCGGGGAGCTGTTTTTT.

V usage is TRBV23-1 and J usage is TRBJ1-5; D remains ambiguous. TRBV23-1 is labeled an ORF, and its function is uncertain. This CDR3 is 18 amino acids long. Trimming shortened V by 4 bases and J by 3 bases, and 22 bases separated the two germline ends. The CDR3 sequence: CASSLLGPLPRPNQPQHF. The CDR3, as DNA: TGCGCCAGCAGTCTGCTGGGTCCTTTGCCTCGACCCAATCAGCCCCAGCATTTT.

The chain is built from TRBV10-1 and TRBJ2-7, with TRBD1 matching over 9 bases. V lost 3 bases to trimming and J lost 6 bases; unmatched junction nucleotides: 3. CDR3 length: 13 amino acids. CDR1 is WNHNN and CDR2 is SYGVQD in the germline V gene (reference sequence). CDR3 nucleotides: TGCGCCAGCAGTGAAGGGACAGGGCGCGAGCAGTACTTC. Its protein is CASSEGTGREQYF.

The J gene is TRBJ2-5, the V gene TRBV5-1, with 8 bases that match TRBD1. Germline trimming cut 4 bases from V and 2 bases from J; bases unmatched to any gene: 4. Per the germline V gene, CDR1 is SGHRS and CDR2 is YFSETQ. This CDR3 spans 14 amino acids. For the CDR3, the DNA is TGCGCCAGCAGCAGAGGACAGGGACAAGAGACCCAGTACTTC. Protein product: CASSRGQGQETQYF.

The J gene is TRBJ1-2, the V gene TRBV5-1; TRBD1 matches at 11 bases. Unmatched junction bases numbered 8, after V lost 4 bases and J lost 6 bases. Germline CDR1 is SGHRS and CDR2 is YFSETQ. The length of the CDR3 is 15 residues. The CDR3: CASSVEGQGGHGYTF. The CDR3 nucleotides are TGCGCCAGCAGCGTAGAGGGACAGGGGGGTCATGGCTACACCTTC.

The chain couples TRBV11-2 to TRBJ2-7; D not certain. Germline loops: CDR1 SGHAT, CDR2 FQNNGV. V was pared by 0 bases and J by 1 base, with 10 bases between. The CDR3 has 15 residues. The CDR3 sequence is CASSLDQARSYEQYF. The CDR3 DNA reads as TGTGCCAGCAGCTTAGATCAGGCCAGGTCCTACGAGCAGTACTTC.

There are a few counts of this clone. The chain joins TRBV29-1 to TRBJ1-1; D unclear. The ends were cut back, 4 bases at V and 0 bases at J, with 3 bases in the middle. Per the germline V gene, CDR1 is SQVTM and CDR2 is ANQGSEA. This CDR3 has 11 amino acids. The CDR3 nucleotides read TGCAGCGTTGGGGTGAACACTGAAGCTTTCTTT. Protein: CSVGVNTEAFF. The variable domain in full, completed from reference TRBV29-1 and TRBJ1-1, reads SAVISQKPSRDICQRGTSLTIQCQVDSQVTMMFWYRQQPGQSLTLIATANQGSEATYESGFVIDKFPISRPNLTFSTLTVSNMSPEDSSIYLCSVGVNTEAFFGQGTRLTVV.

This chain connects TRBV18 to TRBJ1-5, with a tentative D call TRBD1 (5 bases). Trimming left V 5 bases short and J 4 bases short, with 12 bases between. The CDR3 is made up of 14 amino acids. CDR1 KGHSH and CDR2 LQKENI come from the germline V gene. CDR3 nucleotide sequence: TGTGCCAGCTCAACCGGGACGGGGAATCAGCCCCAGCATTTT. It encodes CASSTGTGNQPQHF.

The rearrangement uses TRBV27 and TRBJ2-2; D remains ambiguous. Per germline, CDR1 MNHEY and CDR2 SMNVEV (reference sequence). This CDR3 is 14 amino acids long. V lost 3 bases and J lost 1, with 6 bases in between. The CDR3: CASSFARNTGELFF. CDR3 nucleotides: TGTGCCAGCAGTTTCGCCCGGAACACCGGGGAGCTGTTTTTT.

The V and J genes are TRBV15 and TRBJ1-1; D unresolved. This CDR3 spans 17 amino acids. Trimming stripped 2 bases from V and 1 base from J, with 17 bases between. CDR1 LNHNV and CDR2 YYDKDF come from the germline V gene (reference sequence). As DNA, the CDR3 is TGTGCCACCAGCAGACACGTCGTTCCAACGGCGAACACTGAAGCTTTCTTT. This codes for CATSRHVVPTANTEAFF.

The table lists this clone with a count of one. The V call is TRBV5-8, the J call TRBJ2-5, with TRBD1 identical over 8 bases. TRBJ2-7 matches the DNA end more closely, so the J call is doubtful. This CDR3 region has 15 residues. CDR1 SGHTS and CDR2 YDEGEE come from the germline V gene. The CDR3 nucleotides read TGTGCCAGCAGCCGACCCCGGGACAGGACCTACGAGCAGTACTTC. Protein product: CASSRPRDRTYEQYF.

This CDR3 is CASEAGRNEQFF. The CDR3 nucleotides are TGTGCCAGCGAAGCAGGGAGGAATGAGCAGTTCTTC. The chain employs TRBV2 and TRBJ2-1; D might be TRBD2 (6 bases). CDR3 length equals 12 residues. Germline values: CDR1 SNHLY, CDR2 FYNNEI. V shed 8 bases and J shed 7 bases, with 12 bases lying between them. Full variable domain (outside the CDR3, taken from reference TRBV2 and TRBJ2-1): EPEVTQTPSHQVTQMGQEVILRCVPISNHLYFYWYRQILGQKVEFLVSFYNNEISEKSEIFDDQFSVERPDGSNFTLKIRSTKLEDSAMYFCASEAGRNEQFFGPGTRLTVL.

The V gene is TRBV6-1, the J gene TRBJ1-2, with 7 bases matching TRBD1. Unmatched junction bases numbered 7, after V lost 4 bases and J lost 8 bases. This CDR3 contains 13 residues. Per the germline V gene, CDR1 is MNHNS and CDR2 is SASEGT. The DNA for the CDR3 is TGTGCCAGCAGTGCTCAGACAGGGCGCGGCTACACCTTC. Its protein product is CASSAQTGRGYTF.